This T cell receptor beta chain stems from a study of blood T cell repertoires in COVID-19. Study at large: Sources were T cells, B-cell-depleted T cells, or PBMCs; the material itself was cDNA or gDNA.

Original processing notes: Nucleated cell counts were estimated from reference gene primer amplification. Assay used: immunoSEQ multiplex PCR; TCRdb lists only in-frame clones, some missing. That table furnishes V, J and clone size, whereas the DNA furnished D and trimming. The sample has about 210,000 clones, roughly 86% seen once. The CDR3 spans 10 residues. Trimming stripped 6 bases from V and 5 bases from J, with 4 bases between. Germline lookup yields CDR1 SNHLY and CDR2 FYNNEI. Which cohort a participant joined came from the clinical history participants gave. The chain combines TRBV2 with TRBJ2-5; D remains ambiguous. Sequenced input: PBMCs or T cells enriched from blood (not recorded which). The TCR originated in a man aged 35 to 55 with acute COVID-19. CDR3 bases: TGTGCCAGCAGAGCGGAGACCCAGTACTTC. It yields the protein CASRAETQYF. Using reference TRBV2 and TRBJ2-5 for the parts outside the CDR3, the full variable domain is EPEVTQTPSHQVTQMGQEVILRCVPISNHLYFYWYRQILGQKVEFLVSFYNNEISEKSEIFDDQFSVERPDGSNFTLKIRSTKLEDSAMYFCASRAETQYFGPGTRLLVL.